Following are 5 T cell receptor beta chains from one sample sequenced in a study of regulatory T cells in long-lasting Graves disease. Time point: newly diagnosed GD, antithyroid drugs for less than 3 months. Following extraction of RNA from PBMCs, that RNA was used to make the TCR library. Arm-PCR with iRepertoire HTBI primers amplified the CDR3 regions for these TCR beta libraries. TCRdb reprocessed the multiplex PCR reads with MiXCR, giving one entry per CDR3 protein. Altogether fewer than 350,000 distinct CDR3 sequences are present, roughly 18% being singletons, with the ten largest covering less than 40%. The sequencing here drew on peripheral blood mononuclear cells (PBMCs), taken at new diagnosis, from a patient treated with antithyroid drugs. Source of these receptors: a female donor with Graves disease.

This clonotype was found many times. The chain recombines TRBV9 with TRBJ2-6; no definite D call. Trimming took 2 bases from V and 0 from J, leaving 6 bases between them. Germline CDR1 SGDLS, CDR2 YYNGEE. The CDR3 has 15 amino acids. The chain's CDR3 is CASSVPFSGANVLTF. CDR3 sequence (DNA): TGTGCCAGCAGCGTTCCGTTCTCTGGGGCCAACGTCCTGACTTTC.

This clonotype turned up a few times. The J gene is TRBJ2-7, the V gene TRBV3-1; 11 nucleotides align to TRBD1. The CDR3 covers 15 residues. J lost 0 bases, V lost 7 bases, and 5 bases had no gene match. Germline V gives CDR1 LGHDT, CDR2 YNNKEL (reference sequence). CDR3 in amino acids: CASTQGQGGSYEQYF. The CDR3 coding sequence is TGTGCCAGCACTCAGGGACAGGGGGGCTCCTACGAGCAGTACTTC.

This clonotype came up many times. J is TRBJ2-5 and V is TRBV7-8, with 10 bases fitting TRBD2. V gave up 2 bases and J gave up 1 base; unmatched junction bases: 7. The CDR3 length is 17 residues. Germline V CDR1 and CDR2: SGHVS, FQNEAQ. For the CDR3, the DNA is TGTGCCAGCAGCTTACGGGGCGGACTAGCGGTCCAAGAGACCCAGTACTTC. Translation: CASSLRGGLAVQETQYF.

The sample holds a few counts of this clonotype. The CDR3 DNA sequence: TGTGCCAGCTCACCACCGAGCGGGCCAGAGACCCAGTACTTC. It yields the protein CASSPPSGPETQYF. The chain employs TRBV18 and TRBJ2-1; D may be TRBD2 (6 bases). The J call may be mistaken, given a closer DNA end match to TRBJ2-5. There are 14 residues in the CDR3. Germline CDR1 is KGHSH and CDR2 is LQKENI.

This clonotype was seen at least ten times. CDR3: CASSRTEPRIITDTQYF. The CDR3 DNA is TGTGCCAGCAGTCGGACAGAGCCTCGAATCATCACAGATACGCAGTATTTT. This chain uses TRBV6-2 or TRBV6-3 with TRBJ2-3, with a possible D match to TRBD1 (6 bases). This CDR3 is 17 amino acids long. Deletions cut 5 bases from V and 2 bases from J, with 20 bases between. Germline lookup yields CDR1 MNHEY and CDR2 SVGEGT.